This is a list of T cell receptor beta chains from one sample in a study of shared clonotypes between healthy human individuals. TCRdb's table, derived via immunoSEQ multiplex PCR, lists solely in-frame clones and lacks some. Here the sample spans 2 million to 3 million clones, over 85% being singletons. Sequencing was done on a sample of naive CD4+ T cells from PBMCs. The receptors derive from a young man in good health. Some clones in this sample may be carry-over from other donors' samples. CDR3s include the opening cysteine and the closing phenylalanine or tryptophan. Each record gives: CDR3 DNA, CDR3 protein, J gene, clone size, D gene, V gene. A D gene is named only where the DNA matches it firmly. The size field is filled for only some rows; it gives once, few, many or a size class.

TGTGCCAGCAGCCCCACCACCTCCGAGTACGAGCAGTACTTC CASSPTTSEYEQYF TRBJ2-7 NA NA TRBV7-2
TGTGCCAGCTCATTGAGAGCCCGAGAGGAGACAGATACGCAGTATTTT CASSLRAREETDTQYF TRBJ2-3 once NA TRBV18
TGCGCCAGCAGCGACGGACACGGATATGAAAAACTGTTTTTT CASSDGHGYEKLFF TRBJ1-4 NA NA TRBV5-1
TGTGCCAGCAGTTACCACTCAGGGGAGGATGAAAAACTGTTTTTT CASSYHSGEDEKLFF TRBJ1-4 NA NA TRBV6-5
TGTGCCAGCAGCTTTCGGGGGGGTCAAGATACGCAGTATTTT CASSFRGGQDTQYF TRBJ2-3 NA TRBD2 TRBV7-9
TGCGCCAGCAGCTGGGGACTAGCGGGTCCAGAGTACAATGAGCAGTTCTTC CASSWGLAGPEYNEQFF TRBJ2-1 NA TRBD2 TRBV5-1
TGTGCCAGCAGCGAGGGACAGAGGCTTTATGGCTACACCTTC CASSEGQRLYGYTF TRBJ1-2 NA TRBD1 TRBV7-9
TGTGCCAGCAGCTTAGAGGGGACAGGGGTTCGTGAAAAACTGTTTTTT CASSLEGTGVREKLFF TRBJ1-4 NA TRBD1 TRBV7-9
TGTGCCAGCAGCTTAGTGCCCGGACTCTATTCCTACGAGCAGTACTTC CASSLVPGLYSYEQYF TRBJ2-7 NA NA TRBV7-8
TGTGCCAGCAGCTCCCACCTTTCCTACGAGCAGTACTTC CASSSHLSYEQYF TRBJ2-7 NA NA TRBV7-9
TGCGCCAGCAGCCCCGATTGGACAGCCCAAGAGACCCAGTACTTC CASSPDWTAQETQYF TRBJ2-5 NA NA TRBV5-1
TGTGCCAGCAGTTTATTAGCGGGAGTTTGGGAGCAGTTCTTC CASSLLAGVWEQFF TRBJ2-1 NA TRBD2 TRBV28
TGTGCCAGCAGCCTTACTAGTTACCAAGAGACCCAGTACTTC CASSLTSYQETQYF TRBJ2-5 once NA TRBV9
TGTGCCAGCAGTTTTCGTCTTATGATCTCATCCTCTGGAAACACCATATATTTT CASSFRLMISSSGNTIYF TRBJ1-3 NA NA TRBV2
TGTGCCAGCAGAAACACGGGAACAGATACGCAGTATTTT CASRNTGTDTQYF TRBJ2-3 NA NA TRBV6-6
TGTGCCAGCAGCCCCGGGGATGCGCGCGGGGAGCTGTTTTTT CASSPGDARGELFF TRBJ2-2 NA NA TRBV5-8
TGTGCCAGCTCCGGGACAGGGTTGTCTGGGGCCAACGTCCTGACTTTC CASSGTGLSGANVLTF TRBJ2-6 NA TRBD1 TRBV28
TGTGCCAGCAGCTTAGGACAGGGCGCCCAGCCCCAGCATTTT CASSLGQGAQPQHF TRBJ1-5 NA TRBD1 TRBV7-9
TGTGCCAGCGGGAGAGACCGGGGCCAGACCCAGTACTTC CASGRDRGQTQYF TRBJ2-5 NA NA TRBV27
TGTGCCAGCAGCTTGTCGGGCATATCTTGGCCAAGGGACTATGGCTACACCTTC CASSLSGISWPRDYGYTF TRBJ1-2 once NA TRBV5-6
TGTGCCAGCAGCCCTCTGACAGGGGGCCTAGAGACCCAGTACTTC CASSPLTGGLETQYF TRBJ2-5 NA TRBD1 TRBV5-4
TGCAGCGCGTCACGACAGGATCAGTTCTTC CSASRQDQFF TRBJ2-1 NA NA TRBV20-1
TGTGCCAGCAGGGGCGGACACCCCCCAACGGTCGGCTACACCTTC CASRGGHPPTVGYTF TRBJ1-2 once NA TRBV6-6
TGTGCCAGCAGCCGCGCGTCCTCGAACACCGGGGAGCTGTTTTTT CASSRASSNTGELFF TRBJ2-2 NA NA TRBV11-2
TGTGCCAGCAGCTTGTACCCAACCGACAGGGTGACAGATACGCAGTATTTT CASSLYPTDRVTDTQYF TRBJ2-3 NA TRBD1 TRBV5-8
TGTGCCAGCAGCATCCCGGGACCGCCATCCTACGAGCAGTACTTC CASSIPGPPSYEQYF TRBJ2-7 NA NA TRBV7-2
TGTGCCAGCAGCATACGCCCGGGACTAGCGGCCAATACCGGGGAGCTGTTTTTT CASSIRPGLAANTGELFF TRBJ2-2 NA TRBD2 TRBV7-2
TGTGCCATCAGTGAGTCGAGAGGGGAGGAGGGTCAGCCCCAGCATTTT CAISESRGEEGQPQHF TRBJ1-5 NA NA TRBV10-3
TGTGCCAGCAGCCAGGTAAATTCTGGGGCCAACGTCCTGACTTTC CASSQVNSGANVLTF TRBJ2-6 NA NA TRBV5-6
TGTGCCAGCAGCTTAGTCGGGACTACTTACAATGAGCAGTTCTTC CASSLVGTTYNEQFF TRBJ2-1 NA TRBD2 TRBV7-3
TGTGCCAGCAGCGCTCTACAGGGGGCGGTGGGGAATGAGCAGTTCTTC CASSALQGAVGNEQFF TRBJ2-1 NA TRBD1 TRBV9
TGTGCCAGCAGCAACGGACTAGCGGGAATCGGTTCAGGGGAGCTGTTTTTT CASSNGLAGIGSGELFF TRBJ2-2 NA TRBD2 TRBV7-3
TGTGCCAGCAGCTCCAAGACAGAACTTTCGGCGGGTGCTGATGAGCAGTTCTTC CASSSKTELSAGADEQFF TRBJ2-1 NA NA TRBV7-8
TGTGCCATCAGTGTTAGTAGGGGACAGGCTTTCTACACCTTC CAISVSRGQAFYTF TRBJ1-2 NA TRBD1 TRBV10-3
TGCGCCAGCAGCTTCCGAGGGGAACAGCCCCAGCATTTT CASSFRGEQPQHF TRBJ1-5 NA NA TRBV5-1
TGTGCCAGCAGCCTTAGACAGGGATTGAACACTGAAGCTTTCTTT CASSLRQGLNTEAFF TRBJ1-1 NA TRBD1 TRBV14
TGTGCCAGCAGCTTAGGGCCTCTCCCACTCCTGAACACTGAAGCTTTCTTT CASSLGPLPLLNTEAFF TRBJ1-1 NA NA TRBV7-2
TGTGCCAGCAGCTTAGCGGGGTTCACGAACTATGGCTACACCTTC CASSLAGFTNYGYTF TRBJ1-2 NA NA TRBV7-2
TGCGCCAGCAGCTTGTCGGGGGACACTGAAGCTTTCTTT CASSLSGDTEAFF TRBJ1-1 NA NA TRBV5-1
TGTGCCAGCAGTTTACTGGGGTCTGGCACAGATACGCAGTATTTT CASSLLGSGTDTQYF TRBJ2-3 NA NA TRBV28